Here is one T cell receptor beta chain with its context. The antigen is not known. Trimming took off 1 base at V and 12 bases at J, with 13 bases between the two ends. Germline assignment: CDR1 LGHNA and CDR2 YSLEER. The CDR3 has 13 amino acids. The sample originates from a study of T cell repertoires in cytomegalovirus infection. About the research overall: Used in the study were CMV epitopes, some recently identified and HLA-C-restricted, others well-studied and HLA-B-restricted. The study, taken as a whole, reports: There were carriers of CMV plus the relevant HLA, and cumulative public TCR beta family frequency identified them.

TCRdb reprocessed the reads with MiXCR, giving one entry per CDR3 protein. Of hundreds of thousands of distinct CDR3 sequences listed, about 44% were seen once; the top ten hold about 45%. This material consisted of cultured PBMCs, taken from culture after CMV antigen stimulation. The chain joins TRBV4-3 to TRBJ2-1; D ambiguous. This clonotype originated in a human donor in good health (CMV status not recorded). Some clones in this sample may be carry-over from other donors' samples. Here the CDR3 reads CASSQVRELWQFF. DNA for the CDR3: TGCGCCAGCAGCCAAGTTCGAGAGCTCTGGCAGTTCTTC.